The T cell receptor beta chain under discussion was sequenced for a study of blood T cell repertoires in COVID-19. About the research overall: Specimens from acute and convalescent COVID-19 originated in the United States, Italy and Spain.

Under the authors' procedure: Amplification of reference gene primers provided the estimated nucleated cell counts. Some clones are missing from TCRdb's copy, which holds only in-frame ones; the method was immunoSEQ multiplex PCR. V and J calls and clone size come straight from that table; D and trimming were deduced from the DNA. The sample shows roughly 500,000 clones, roughly 90% of them seen only once. Trimming removed 3 bases from V and 0 bases from J, with 12 bases in between. The CDR3 consists of 16 residues. Germline V CDR1 and CDR2: LGHNA, YSLEER. All enrollees were about 18 to 89 years old and from roughly 22 US areas. The recovered donors of Cohort 3 showed two negative PCRs, clearance, or symptom resolution.

The sequencing sample was made of PBMCs or T cells enriched from blood (not recorded which). The source of this sequence is a woman between 40 and 55 years old who had recovered from COVID-19. The gene calls are TRBV4-3 and TRBJ2-1; D unclear. CDR3 amino acids: CASSHEVGGSYNEQFF. The CDR3, as DNA: TGCGCCAGCAGCCACGAGGTAGGCGGCTCCTACAATGAGCAGTTCTTC.